This TCR beta chain comes out of a study of cytomegalovirus exposure and HLA in healthy donors. There are 11 residues in the CDR3. Per germline, CDR1 MNHNS and CDR2 SASEGT. Vbeta (60) and Jbeta (13) primers were used in the PCR. In the source study's methods: Unique TCR beta chains totaled some 81 million in a later count, with roughly 11 million of them shared. Sequenced by immunoSEQ multiplex PCR; TCRdb stores in-frame clones only, minus some. Clone size and the V and J calls come from that table; the DNA yielded D and trimming. The table includes 95,000 to 110,000 clones, around 77% detected once. The sequencing input was PBMCs. The sequence was obtained from a man between 18 and 29 years old in good health and CMV-seronegative. The rearrangement uses TRBV6-1 and TRBJ2-7, with D perhaps TRBD1 (6 bases). For the CDR3, the DNA is TGTGTTTCACGGGGACACTACGAGCAGTACTTC. Amino acids: CVSRGHYEQYF.